Listed below are T cell receptor beta chains from one sample, sequenced in a study of glioma-infiltrating T cells. One entry per CDR3 protein results from TCRdb running MiXCR on the multiplex PCR reads. The sample yields about 380,000 distinct CDR3 sequences, 41% seen once. Sequenced material: glioma tissue, nonneoplastic brain tissue, or PBMCs (not recorded which). The source is a human donor with low-grade glioma or glioblastoma, undergoing nonglioma brain surgery, or in good health (not recorded which). The CDR3 runs from the conserved cysteine through the conserved F or W. A D gene is named only where the DNA matches it firmly. For some rows the clone size is stated as once, few or many, or as a class when expanded; others skip it.

v_call,clone_size,cdr3_length,j_call,d_call,cdr3_aa,cdr3_nt
TRBV6-2/TRBV6-3,NA,15,TRBJ2-7,TRBD2,CASRKEAGAPYEQYF,TGTGCCAGCAGAAAGGAGGCGGGAGCGCCCTACGAGCAGTACTTC
TRBV19,once,16,TRBJ2-1,TRBD2,CASRITGTSGANEQFF,TGTGCCAGTAGGATAACCGGGACTAGCGGGGCAAATGAGCAGTTCTTC
TRBV2,few,14,TRBJ1-4,NA,CASSTGSPGEKLFF,TGTGCCAGCAGCACAGGGAGTCCGGGGGAAAAACTGTTTTTT
TRBV6-9,NA,16,TRBJ2-3,NA,CASSYLGGGKTDTQYF,TGTGCCAGCAGTTATTTGGGCGGCGGGAAGACAGATACGCAGTATTTT
TRBV7-2,NA,14,TRBJ2-7,NA,CASSLVLSAYEQYF,TGTGCCAGCAGCTTAGTTCTATCCGCCTACGAGCAGTACTTC
TRBV7-9,NA,14,TRBJ1-4,NA,CASMKQGTNEKLFF,TGTGCCAGCATGAAACAGGGCACTAATGAAAAACTGTTTTTT
TRBV20-1,many,14,TRBJ1-1,NA,CSARVAGSNTEAFF,TGCAGTGCTAGAGTGGCGGGGAGCAACACTGAAGCTTTCTTT
TRBV4-1,few,16,TRBJ2-3,TRBD2,CASSQVGTSATDTQYF,TGCGCCAGCAGCCAAGTCGGAACTAGCGCTACAGATACGCAGTATTTT
TRBV7-2,NA,14,TRBJ1-1,TRBD1,CASNMQGANTEAFF,TGTGCCAGTAATATGCAGGGGGCGAACACTGAAGCTTTCTTT
TRBV7-2,NA,15,TRBJ2-5,NA,CASSSGRTQQETQYF,TGTGCCAGCAGCTCGGGGAGGACGCAGCAAGAGACCCAGTACTTC
TRBV7-2,NA,13,TRBJ1-2,NA,CASSLDGLGGYTF,TGTGCCAGCAGCTTAGATGGGCTGGGGGGCTACACCTTC
TRBV20-1,many,11,TRBJ2-3,NA,CSARFPDTQYF,TGCAGTGCTAGGTTTCCAGATACGCAGTATTTT
TRBV27,many,12,TRBJ2-4,NA,CASSGLENIQYF,TGTGCCAGCAGCGGACTTGAAAACATTCAGTACTTC
TRBV2,NA,14,TRBJ2-7,NA,CASSDPGSSYEQYF,TGTGCCAGCAGTGATCCGGGGAGCTCCTACGAGCAGTACTTC
TRBV4-3,few,19,TRBJ2-3,TRBD2,CASSQDRRTSGGVTDTQYF,TGCGCCAGCAGCCAAGATAGGCGGACTAGCGGAGGTGTCACGGATACGCAGTATTTT
TRBV4-2,few,16,TRBJ2-5,TRBD2,CASSQTMGLVGETQYF,TGTGCCAGCAGCCAGACGATGGGACTAGTTGGGGAGACCCAGTACTTC
TRBV25-1,NA,16,TRBJ2-7,NA,CASSELGGLSPYEQYF,TGTGCCAGCAGTGAATTGGGGGGGCTGAGCCCCTACGAGCAGTACTTC
TRBV6-4,NA,16,TRBJ2-1,TRBD1,CASSDASGQGYNEQFF,TGTGCCAGCAGTGACGCCTCGGGACAGGGCTACAATGAGCAGTTCTTC
TRBV2,NA,14,TRBJ1-2,NA,CASSEEATNYGYTF,TGTGCCAGCAGTGAAGAGGCTACTAACTATGGCTACACCTTC
TRBV27,many,15,TRBJ1-3,TRBD1,CASSRDRASGNTIYF,TGTGCCAGCAGTCGTGACAGGGCATCTGGAAACACCATATATTTT
TRBV20-1,many,16,TRBJ2-7,TRBD2,CSARDGVAGIPYEQYF,TGCAGTGCTAGAGATGGAGTAGCGGGAATACCCTACGAGCAGTACTTC
TRBV20-1,NA,14,TRBJ2-7,TRBD2,CSAIQGTSGYEQYF,TGCAGTGCTATACAGGGGACTAGCGGCTACGAGCAGTACTTC
TRBV20-1,NA,15,TRBJ1-2,NA,CSARDSQGILTGYTF,TGCAGTGCTAGAGACTCACAGGGAATCTTAACTGGCTACACCTTC
TRBV20-1,NA,16,TRBJ2-7,TRBD2,CSATRASGRGFYEQYF,TGCAGTGCTACTAGGGCTAGCGGGAGGGGGTTCTACGAGCAGTACTTC
TRBV5-1,NA,15,TRBJ1-1,NA,CASSLVAGINTEAFF,TGCGCCAGCAGCTTGGTGGCAGGGATAAACACTGAAGCTTTCTTT
TRBV20-1,few,14,TRBJ2-1,TRBD1,CSADGTVDYNEQFF,TGCAGTGCTGACGGGACAGTAGACTACAATGAGCAGTTCTTC
TRBV4-2,few,14,TRBJ1-3,NA,CASSQDEAVDTIYF,TGTGCCAGCAGCCAAGATGAGGCGGTGGACACCATATATTTT
TRBV4-1,NA,15,TRBJ1-2,NA,CASSHTSRFFYGYTF,TGCGCCAGCAGCCATACAAGCAGGTTTTTCTATGGCTACACCTTC
TRBV4-2,NA,15,TRBJ2-7,TRBD1,CASSQSGQGLSEQYF,TGTGCCAGCAGCCAATCTGGACAGGGCCTGAGTGAGCAGTACTTC
TRBV5-1,few,15,TRBJ2-3,NA,CASSLVQSGTDTQYF,TGCGCCAGCAGCTTGGTACAGTCAGGCACAGATACGCAGTATTTT
TRBV20-1,NA,16,TRBJ2-1,TRBD2,CSARAVAGGSYNEQFF,TGCAGTGCTAGAGCCGTAGCGGGAGGGTCCTACAATGAGCAGTTCTTC
TRBV20-1,NA,15,TRBJ2-3,TRBD2,CSAGRGGRNTDTQYF,TGCAGTGCTGGGCGGGGCGGGAGAAACACAGATACGCAGTATTTT
TRBV28,many,17,TRBJ2-7,TRBD1,CASSLWGTGGFGDEQYF,TGTGCCAGCAGTTTATGGGGGACAGGGGGCTTTGGGGACGAGCAGTACTTC
TRBV20-1,many,15,TRBJ1-1,TRBD1,CSAQDYRGPDTEAFF,TGCAGTGCTCAAGACTACAGGGGTCCGGACACTGAAGCTTTCTTT
TRBV7-8,few,13,TRBJ2-7,TRBD1,CASSPRTGREQYF,TGTGCCAGCAGCCCTCGGACAGGGCGCGAGCAGTACTTC
TRBV6-5,many,14,TRBJ2-7,TRBD2,CASSYMAGAHEQYF,TGTGCCAGCAGTTACATGGCGGGAGCACACGAGCAGTACTTC
TRBV7-2,NA,16,TRBJ2-1,NA,CASSAARGGAYNEQFF,TGTGCCAGCAGCGCCGCTAGAGGGGGGGCCTACAATGAGCAGTTCTTC
TRBV7-2,NA,12,TRBJ2-3,NA,CASSLNGDTQYF,TGTGCCAGCAGCTTAAATGGCGATACGCAGTATTTT
TRBV6-2/TRBV6-3,NA,13,TRBJ2-1,NA,CASSRRPKNEHFF,TGTGCCAGCAGCCGCAGACCCAAAAATGAGCATTTCTTC
TRBV27,once,15,TRBJ2-2,NA,CASPTRAQNAGELFF,TGTGCCAGCCCGACCAGGGCTCAGAACGCCGGGGAGCTGTTTTTT